Listed below are T cell receptor beta chains from one sample, sequenced in a study of blood T cells in healthy people across ages. TCRdb re-derived calls from the 5' RACE reads in MiXCR, one entry per CDR3 protein. This sample has some 850,000 distinct CDR3 sequences; more than 25% occur once, and the top ten carry about 2.9%. The data also belong to a second study, concerning T cells of mothers and their children.

Sequencing input: blood. These receptors all stem from a boy aged 5-17 years in good health. CDR3s include the opening cysteine and the closing phenylalanine or tryptophan. D genes are given only for firm matches. Where a row states a size, it is once, few, many or the class of an expanded clone; other rows omit it.

j_call	v_call	d_call	clone_size	cdr3_nt	cdr3_aa
TRBJ1-2	TRBV6-5	NA	NA	TGTGCCAGCAGCACTTCCTATGGGCCCATCTATGGCTACACCTTC	CASSTSYGPIYGYTF
TRBJ2-3	TRBV29-1	NA	NA	TGCAGCGTTGAAAGGGAGTGGACAGATACGCAGTATTTT	CSVEREWTDTQYF
TRBJ2-1	TRBV28	TRBD1	NA	TGTGCCAGCAGTCAAACGGGACAGGGGGGCGATGAGCAGTTCTTC	CASSQTGQGGDEQFF
TRBJ2-1	TRBV4-2	TRBD2	NA	TGTGCCAGCAGCCAGCCTGAAGGGGGACTAGCGGGGGGCAACAATGAGCAGTTCTTC	CASSQPEGGLAGGNNEQFF
TRBJ2-1	TRBV12-3/TRBV12-4	TRBD2	few	TGTGCCAGCAGCCACGGACTAGCGGGGAATGAGCAGTTCTTC	CASSHGLAGNEQFF
TRBJ2-3	TRBV24-1	NA	NA	TGTGCCACCAGTGATTCAGGGGGGAGCACAGATACGCAGTATTTT	CATSDSGGSTDTQYF
TRBJ2-5	TRBV7-8	NA	few	TGTGCCAGCAGCTTAGTCAGGACAGTAAACCAAGAGACCCAGTACTTC	CASSLVRTVNQETQYF
TRBJ2-2	TRBV5-1	TRBD1	NA	TGCGCCAGCAGCCTACGACAGGGGGCGGCCGGGGAGCTGTTTTTT	CASSLRQGAAGELFF
TRBJ2-2	TRBV3-1	NA	few	TGTGCCAGCACACTCGGGACGAACACCGGGGAGCTGTTTTTT	CASTLGTNTGELFF
TRBJ2-6	TRBV5-1	NA	few	TGCGCCAGCAGCTCCTCCCATGGCCTGGCTCAAGCTGGGGCCAACGTCCTGACTTTC	CASSSSHGLAQAGANVLTF
TRBJ2-4	TRBV6-2/TRBV6-3	NA	NA	TGTGCCAGCAGTACCCTAGACAATATTCAGTACTTC	CASSTLDNIQYF
TRBJ1-1	TRBV25-1	NA	few	TGTGCCAGCAGTGAAGGGGGGGTCGGGAACACTGAAGCTTTCTTT	CASSEGGVGNTEAFF
TRBJ2-3	TRBV11-2	NA	few	TGTGCCAGCAGCCTCGGGTCCGGCACAGATACGCAGTATTTT	CASSLGSGTDTQYF
TRBJ1-1	TRBV6-5	TRBD1	few	TGTGCCAGCACCCAAGACAGGGATGGGCCGGGATCGGCTTTCTTT	CASTQDRDGPGSAFF
TRBJ2-2	TRBV4-2	NA	NA	TGTGCCAGCAGCCAAGAACAGGGTTCTGCCGGGGAGCTGTTTTTT	CASSQEQGSAGELFF
TRBJ2-1	TRBV9	NA	NA	TGTGCCAGCAGCGTTAAGGGTGAGCAGTTCTTC	CASSVKGEQFF
TRBJ2-3	TRBV12-3/TRBV12-4	NA	NA	TGTGCCAGCAGCTTTTTAGAACGTCCAGATACGCAGTATTTT	CASSFLERPDTQYF
TRBJ2-3	TRBV28	TRBD2	NA	TGTGCCAGCAGCCCAGCGACTAGCGGGGGGGCGGCTAGCACAGATACGCAGTATTTT	CASSPATSGGAASTDTQYF
TRBJ1-6	TRBV2	TRBD1	NA	TGTGCCAGCACCGAAGGGGACAGGGCAACCTCACCCCTCCACTTT	CASTEGDRATSPLHF
TRBJ2-7	TRBV6-2/TRBV6-3	NA	few	TGTGCCAGCAGTTACTCCCTGAGGAGGTCGTCATACGAGCAGTACTTC	CASSYSLRRSSYEQYF
TRBJ2-2	TRBV6-6	TRBD2	NA	TGTGCCAGCAGTTACAGAGCGGGGGGTCGAACCGGGGAGCTGTTTTTT	CASSYRAGGRTGELFF
TRBJ2-5	TRBV9	TRBD1	NA	TGTGCCAGCACCTCCGGGACAGGGGTGTTGGAGACCCAGTACTTC	CASTSGTGVLETQYF
TRBJ2-3	TRBV9	TRBD2	NA	TGTGCCAGCAGCGCGGGACTAGCGGGGGGGCGGAGCACAGATACGCAGTATTTT	CASSAGLAGGRSTDTQYF
TRBJ1-5	TRBV20-1	NA	NA	TGCAGTGCCAGGACAGTCAATCAGCCCCAGCATTTT	CSARTVNQPQHF